Sequencing of this T cell receptor (beta chain) was carried out in a study of cytomegalovirus exposure and HLA in healthy donors. Looking at the study overall: Earlier sequencing of some 180 million T cells yielded 100 million to 140 million unique TCR beta sequences.

On this clone: Its antigen is currently unknown.

V shed 4 bases and J 0 bases; nucleotides not matched to a gene: 8. Germline V gene lookup returns CDR1 SGHDT and CDR2 YYEEEE. The CDR3 contains 17 residues. Findings of the study overall: The productive fraction for most TCR beta V segments was about 90% or about 30% in an earlier analysis. Analyses of presence/absence relied on an assumption of roughly uniform sequencing depth across donors. The majority of CMV-associated TCR beta chains were reported as apparently HLA-restricted in a later analysis.

The PCR contained 60 Vbeta and 13 Jbeta primers. Assay: immunoSEQ multiplex PCR; the TCRdb copy retains only in-frame clones and omits some. The sample includes some 97,000 clones, about 68% of them seen just once. The sequencing input was PBMCs. This sequence was found in a male donor in good health and CMV-seropositive. This chain joins TRBV5-6 and TRBJ2-2; 8 nucleotides match TRBD1. The CDR3 nucleotides read TGTGCCAGCAGCCCAGGGGGCAGAGTTACGAACACCGGGGAGCTGTTTTTT. Its protein product is CASSPGGRVTNTGELFF.